This is a list of T cell receptor beta chains from one sample in a study of shared clonotypes between healthy human individuals. The method was immunoSEQ multiplex PCR; TCRdb's version includes in-frame clones alone and lacks a portion of them. Found here are 150,000 to 200,000 clones, 90% to 95% of them singletons; the top ten hold about 0.07%. Sequencing input: naive CD4+ T cells sorted from blood. The source of these receptors is a young woman in good health. The CDR3 runs from the conserved cysteine through the conserved F or W. The D gene is left open where the match is weak. Rows may omit the clone size; those that give it use once, few, many or a size class.

TRBV6-5	TRBJ2-7	-	TRBD1	TGTGCCAGCAGTTACGGGGACAGCTGGGGCTACGAGCAGTACTTC	CASSYGDSWGYEQYF
TRBV14	TRBJ1-4	once	-	TGTGCCAGCAGCCAACCCGGCAGGGCGAGAGAAAAACTGTTTTTT	CASSQPGRAREKLFF
TRBV7-2	TRBJ2-4	-	TRBD2	TGTGCCAGCAGCAGGATAGCCCTCTCCGGGACTACCCTCGGAAACATTCAGTACTTC	CASSRIALSGTTLGNIQYF
TRBV10-2	TRBJ1-2	few	TRBD1	TGCGCCAGCAGGGATGGACAGGGCAACTATGGCTACACCTTC	CASRDGQGNYGYTF
TRBV28	TRBJ1-5	-	TRBD1	TGTGCCAGCAGTTGGACAGGGTTGGAAGATAGCAATCAGCCCCAGCATTTT	CASSWTGLEDSNQPQHF
TRBV30	TRBJ1-3	-	-	TGTGCCTGGAGCCCCCCTGGAAACACCATATATTTT	CAWSPPGNTIYF
TRBV11-2	TRBJ1-1	-	-	TGTGCCAGCAGCTTAGGGGCCGTGAGCGCTGAAGCTTTCTTT	CASSLGAVSAEAFF
TRBV10-3	TRBJ1-1	few	-	TGTGCCATCACTGAAGCTTTCTTT	CAITEAFF
TRBV6-5	TRBJ2-7	-	TRBD1	TGTGCCAGCAGTTACCAGGGGGCTTACGAGCAGTACTTC	CASSYQGAYEQYF
TRBV7-9	TRBJ2-1	-	TRBD1	TGTGCCAGTGGATTACGGGACAGGGGCAATGAGCAGTTCTTC	CASGLRDRGNEQFF
TRBV19	TRBJ2-7	-	-	TGTGCCAGTAGTATAGGGAAGGGTTTTACGGTCTACGAGCAGTACTTC	CASSIGKGFTVYEQYF
TRBV18	TRBJ1-1	-	TRBD1	TGTGCCAGCTCACCGGCGGACAGGCCGAACACTGAAGCTTTCTTT	CASSPADRPNTEAFF
TRBV18	TRBJ2-5	-	TRBD1	TGTGCCAGCTCGCCAGGACAGGAGGACGAGACCCAGTACTTC	CASSPGQEDETQYF
TRBV4-2	TRBJ1-5	-	-	TGTGCCAGCAGCCAAGTTCCTACAGTTAGCAATCAGCCCCAGCATTTT	CASSQVPTVSNQPQHF
TRBV29-1	TRBJ2-7	-	TRBD2	TGCAGCGTTGGGTTCGGGGCTAGCGGGAGGGCCTACGAGCAGTACTTC	CSVGFGASGRAYEQYF
TRBV11-2	TRBJ2-7	few	-	TGTGCCAGCAGCTTGATGGGCGAGCAGTACTTC	CASSLMGEQYF
TRBV10-3	TRBJ2-3	-	TRBD2	TGTGCCATCAGTGAGCGGGAGGGTCTTGATACGCAGTATTTT	CAISEREGLDTQYF
TRBV5-4	TRBJ1-1	-	TRBD1	TGTGCCAGCAGCACCCCCCAACAGGGGGGGACTGAAGCTTTCTTT	CASSTPQQGGTEAFF